Listed here are 32 T cell receptor beta chains from one sample, sequenced in a study of cytomegalovirus exposure and HLA in healthy donors. Primers for the PCR totalled 60 Vbeta and 13 Jbeta. The table came from immunoSEQ multiplex PCR; TCRdb's copy has only in-frame clones and leaves some out. The sample has fewer than 200,000 clones; about 75% are singletons. The sequenced sample consisted of PBMCs. The receptor set was obtained from a male donor in good health and CMV-seropositive.

The chain has TRBV2 and TRBJ1-5; TRBD1 agrees at 7 bases. The CDR3 has 17 residues. Germline CDR1 and CDR2: SNHLY and FYNNEI. With 1 base clipped from V and 5 bases from J, the junction kept 11 bases outside the gene matches. CDR3 nucleotides: TGTGCCAGCAGTGAAGATCAGGGCAGGGGGTTCGATCAGCCCCAGCATTTT. Its translation: CASSEDQGRGFDQPQHF.

The chain employs TRBV2 and TRBJ1-1; maybe TRBD1 (6 bases). V gave up 5 bases and J gave up 7 bases, with 14 bases separating them. The CDR3 contains 13 residues. Germline-derived CDR1 and CDR2 are SNHLY and FYNNEI. The CDR3 DNA sequence: TGTGCCAGCAGTAACGGACAGTTCCGTGAAGCTTTCTTT. Amino acids: CASSNGQFREAFF.

The sample holds one count of this clone. V is TRBV12-5 and J is TRBJ1-2; D unclear. V lost 1 base to trimming and J lost 5 bases, with 11 bases between them. The CDR3 is 14 residues long. CDR1 and CDR2 from the germline V gene are LGHNT and FRNRAP. CDR3 residues: CASGLGHKAYGYTF. CDR3 nucleotide sequence: TGTGCTAGTGGTTTGGGACATAAGGCGTATGGCTACACCTTC.

The genes are TRBV15 and TRBJ1-1; D not certain. The germline V and J ends were trimmed by 5 bases and 1 base, with 5 bases remaining between them. The CDR3 totals 12 residues. Germline CDR1 reads LNHNV; CDR2 reads YYDKDF (reference sequence). CDR3 sequence (DNA): TGTGCCACCAGCCGGAGGAACACTGAAGCTTTCTTT. The encoded protein is CATSRRNTEAFF. The full variable domain, its missing parts supplied by reference TRBV15 and TRBJ1-1, is DAMVIQNPRYQVTQFGKPVTLSCSQTLNHNVMYWYQQKSSQAPKLLFHYYDKDFNNEADTPDNFQSRRPNTSFCFLDIRSPGLGDTAMYLCATSRRNTEAFFGQGTRLTVV.

The gene calls are TRBV2 and TRBJ2-1; 7 bases agree with TRBD2. V gave up 8 bases and J gave up 6 bases; unmatched junction bases: 7. CDR3 length: 13 amino acids. From germline, CDR1 is SNHLY and CDR2 FYNNEI. In DNA form, the CDR3 reads TGTGCCAGCGGGGGGGTCAGGGCCAATGAGCAGTTCTTC. Amino acids: CASGGVRANEQFF.

The chain is built from TRBV7-9 and TRBJ1-3, with TRBD1 as a possible D gene (5 bases). The CDR3 extends over 15 amino acids. CDR1 and CDR2 from the germline V gene are SEHNR and FQNEAQ (reference sequence). The V end lost 4 bases, the J end lost 4 bases, and 14 bases lay between the germline ends. The DNA for the CDR3 is TGTGCCAGCAGCTATTACCAGGGTCGGGGAAACACCATATATTTT. Residues: CASSYYQGRGNTIYF. Full variable domain (missing parts from reference TRBV7-9 and TRBJ1-3): DTGVSQNPRHKITKRGQNVTFRCDPISEHNRLYWYRQTLGQGPEFLTYFQNEAQLEKSRLLSDRFSAERPKGSFSTLEIQRTEQGDSAMYLCASSYYQGRGNTIYFGEGSWLTVV.

This chain uses TRBV7-2 with TRBJ2-1; D uncertain. V gave up 3 bases and J gave up 6 bases, with 6 bases separating them. CDR3 length: 12 amino acids. Germline V gives CDR1 SGHTA, CDR2 FQGNSA. CDR3 sequence (DNA): TGTGCCAGCAGCTTGAGTCTCAATGAGCAGTTCTTC. Amino acid sequence: CASSLSLNEQFF.

The rearrangement joins TRBV5-1 to TRBJ2-2; D might be TRBD2 (5 bases). The CDR3 consists of 16 residues. Germline CDR1 and CDR2: SGHRS and YFSETQ. Trimming left V 0 bases short and J 0 bases short, with 9 bases between. CDR3 residues: CASSLVTGTNTGELFF. In DNA form, the CDR3 reads TGCGCCAGCAGCTTGGTGACGGGGACGAACACCGGGGAGCTGTTTTTT. Looking up the rest from reference TRBV5-1 and TRBJ2-2 gives the full variable domain: KAGVTQTPRYLIKTRGQQVTLSCSPISGHRSVSWYQQTPGQGLQFLFEYFSETQRNKGNFPGRFSGRQFSNSRSEMNVSTLELGDSALYLCASSLVTGTNTGELFFGEGSRLTVL.

This chain links TRBV6-1 with TRBJ1-1, with 10 nucleotides matching TRBD1. Germline CDR1 and CDR2: MNHNS and SASEGT. The CDR3 contains 12 residues. Trimming took 5 bases from V and 11 from J; bases not matched to a gene: 5. CDR3 loop: CASSPWTGGAFF. CDR3 bases: TGTGCCAGCAGTCCTTGGACAGGGGGGGCTTTCTTT.

The chain carries TRBV4-2 and TRBJ1-2, with 11 positions matching TRBD1. Germline V gives CDR1 LGHNA, CDR2 YNFKEQ. V was pared by 0 bases and J by 6 bases, with 6 bases of the junction left unmatched. The CDR3 totals 16 residues. CDR3 residues: CASSQDRDRGSNGYTF. CDR3 sequence (DNA): TGTGCCAGCAGCCAAGATAGGGACAGGGGGTCGAATGGCTACACCTTC.

The chain joins TRBV2 to TRBJ1-1; maybe TRBD1 (6 bases). Germline loops: CDR1 SNHLY, CDR2 FYNNEI. V was trimmed by 2 bases and J by 5 bases, leaving 12 bases between them. The CDR3 totals 14 residues. The CDR3 loop is CASSEQGQGTEAFF. CDR3 sequence (DNA): TGTGCCAGCAGTGAACAGGGGCAGGGGACTGAAGCTTTCTTT.

This clone appeared a few times. The chain couples TRBV6-5 to TRBJ1-2; the D gene is possibly TRBD1 (5 bases). This CDR3 comprises 13 residues. V was clipped by 5 bases and J by 6 bases, with 13 bases between them. CDR1 and CDR2 (germline): MNHEY, SVGAGI. The CDR3 region has the DNA TGTGCCAGCAGTAAGGCCAGGGTAAATGGCTACACCTTC. It translates to CASSKARVNGYTF.

This clone was found a few times. The V and J genes are TRBV2 and TRBJ2-7; 12 positions agree with TRBD1. J gave up 9 bases and V 7 bases, and 13 bases lay outside the gene matches. CDR1 is SNHLY and CDR2 is FYNNEI in the germline V gene. CDR3 length: 15 amino acids. The CDR3 region has the DNA TGTGCCAGCACGTCACCGGGACAGGGGGCGGACGGGCAGTACTTC. This sequence encodes CASTSPGQGADGQYF.

This sequence joins TRBV19 and TRBJ2-2; D is uncertain. The V gene lost 2 bases and the J gene lost 6 bases, with 13 bases spanning the gap. Germline CDR1 is LNHDA and CDR2 is SQIVND (reference sequence). The CDR3 totals 15 residues. For the CDR3, the DNA is TGTGCCAGTAGTATAAGCCCAAGTGTCGCCGGGGAGCTGTTTTTT. Residues: CASSISPSVAGELFF.

V gene TRBV5-6 combines with J gene TRBJ1-1; TRBD1 matches 9 bases. The CDR3 spans 14 residues. Germline V gene sequence: CDR1 SGHDT, CDR2 YYEEEE. V lost 4 bases and J lost 4; bases outside the gene matches: 5. The CDR3, as DNA: TGTGCCAGCAGCAACCGGGACAGGGTCACTGAAGCTTTCTTT. This encodes CASSNRDRVTEAFF.

The V call is TRBV18, the J call TRBJ2-4; 11 bases match TRBD2. CDR3 length equals 20 residues. CDR1 is KGHSH and CDR2 is LQKENI in the germline V gene. V gave up 6 bases and J gave up 0 bases; unmatched junction bases: 16. The CDR3, as DNA: TGTGCCAGCTCTCCCACCGTACTAGCGGGGGTCATCTTAGCCAAAAACATTCAGTACTTC. It codes for CASSPTVLAGVILAKNIQYF.

The chain carries TRBV27 and TRBJ2-3, with TRBD1 matching over 9 bases. Germline V gene data show CDR1 as MNHEY and CDR2 as SMNVEV (reference sequence). The CDR3 has 13 amino acids. The ends lost 8 bases at V and 3 bases at J; junction bases unmatched: 3. CDR3 DNA sequence: TGTGCCAGCCGGGACAGGGTAACAGATACGCAGTATTTT. It encodes CASRDRVTDTQYF.

This clone was detected once. The V call is TRBV5-6, the J call TRBJ1-1, with a possible D match to TRBD1 (6 bases). CDR3 length: 15 residues. Germline loops: CDR1 SGHDT, CDR2 YYEEEE. V was shortened by 0 bases and J by 0 bases, with 9 bases between the two germline ends. The DNA for the CDR3 is TGTGCCAGCAGCTTGGTCGGGGACATGAACACTGAAGCTTTCTTT. The encoded protein is CASSLVGDMNTEAFF.

The chain combines TRBV5-1 with TRBJ1-1, with 8 bases that match TRBD1. The J segment lost 0 bases and the V segment lost 4 bases, leaving 20 bases of the junction unmatched. The germline V gene has CDR1 SGHRS and CDR2 YFSETQ. The CDR3 is 20 residues long. CDR3 protein: CASSPDETGDLFSLNTEAFF. CDR3 DNA: TGCGCCAGCAGCCCGGACGAGACAGGGGACCTCTTTTCTCTGAACACTGAAGCTTTCTTT.

The table lists this clone with a count of one. For the CDR3, the DNA is TGTGCCAGCAGTGAAACCGCAGGCTCTGGAAACACCATATATTTT. Translation: CASSETAGSGNTIYF. The genes are TRBV2 and TRBJ1-3; D remains ambiguous. The CDR3 is 15 amino acids. CDR1 and CDR2 from the germline V gene are SNHLY and FYNNEI. The V gene lost 2 bases and the J gene lost 0 bases, with 8 bases spanning the gap.

The J gene is TRBJ2-5, the V gene TRBV11-2; 7 nucleotides line up with TRBD2. V trimming: 2 bases; J trimming: 7 bases; junction bases outside the gene matches: 4. The CDR3 extends over 13 amino acids. The V gene's germline CDR1 is SGHAT and CDR2 FQNNGV. The CDR3 here is CASSLSWGGTQYF. The CDR3 DNA reads TGTGCCAGCAGCTTATCTTGGGGGGGGACCCAGTACTTC.

The V and J genes are TRBV4-1 and TRBJ2-3; no clear D gene. Trimming removed 2 bases at V and 5 bases at J, with 5 bases between. Germline-derived CDR1 and CDR2 are MGHRA and YSYEKL. The CDR3 covers 12 residues. The CDR3: CASSQPGDTQYF. The CDR3 region has the DNA TGCGCCAGCAGCCAACCGGGAGATACGCAGTATTTT.

This chain links TRBV5-1 with TRBJ1-2; a weak D match, TRBD1 (5 bases). The V gene lost 0 bases and the J gene lost 3 bases, with 9 bases spanning the gap. Per germline, CDR1 SGHRS and CDR2 YFSETQ. The CDR3 totals 14 residues. CDR3 coding DNA: TGCGCCAGCAGCTTGGTTGCCAGGGACTATGGCTACACCTTC. As protein: CASSLVARDYGYTF.

The gene calls are TRBV6-4 and TRBJ1-5, with D uncertain. The length of the CDR3 is 13 residues. The germline gives CDR1 MRHNA, CDR2 SNTAGT. The V and J ends lost 3 bases and 1 base respectively, with 4 bases between them. The CDR3 bases are TGTGCCAGCAGTGAGGGCAGCAATCAGCCCCAGCATTTT. Its protein is CASSEGSNQPQHF.

This clone was counted between two and nine times. The chain employs TRBV7-9 and TRBJ2-5; D is possibly TRBD1 (5 bases). The germline V gene encodes CDR1 SEHNR and CDR2 FQNEAQ (reference sequence). Trimming removed 5 bases at V and 5 bases at J, with 12 bases between. The length of the CDR3 is 13 residues. CDR3 amino acids: CASSLGARETQYF. As DNA, the CDR3 is TGTGCCAGCAGCCTTGGGGCCCGGGAGACCCAGTACTTC.

The chain couples TRBV6-1 to TRBJ1-5, with 10 positions matching TRBD1. The CDR3 spans 15 residues. With V trimmed by 5 bases and J by 6 bases, 7 bases remained unmatched. Looked up from germline, CDR1 is MNHNS and CDR2 is SASEGT. In nucleotides, the CDR3 is TGTGCCAGCAGTTCAGACAGGGGGCTATCTCAGCCCCAGCATTTT. This gives the protein CASSSDRGLSQPQHF.

V and J are TRBV5-5 and TRBJ2-7; 7 bases are a match to TRBD2. The CDR3 runs to 13 residues. Germline-derived CDR1 and CDR2 are SGHKS and YYEKEE (reference sequence). Trimming took 4 bases from V and 5 from J; bases not matched to a gene: 6. The CDR3 bases are TGTGCCAGCAGCCTGGGACGGGGGGACGAGCAGTACTTC. Translating gives CASSLGRGDEQYF.

The chain joins TRBV6-5 to TRBJ2-5, with D possibly being TRBD1 (7 bases). This CDR3 region has 15 residues. V was trimmed by 4 bases and J by 4 bases, leaving 16 bases between them. The germline V gene has CDR1 MNHEY and CDR2 SVGAGI. The CDR3 reads CASSFRQGGRETQYF. The CDR3 DNA reads as TGTGCCAGCAGTTTCAGGCAGGGGGGTAGAGAGACCCAGTACTTC.

A word on this clone: A read error may account for a junction end that differs from germline. The chain links TRBV7-7 to TRBJ2-3, with 7 positions matching TRBD1. CDR1 is SSHAT and CDR2 is FNYEAQ in the germline V gene (reference sequence). The CDR3 spans 15 residues. The CDR3 DNA reads TGTGCTAGCAGCTTAGGCGGACAGGCCCCAGATACGCAGTATTTT. Residues: CASSLGGQAPDTQYF.

DNA for the CDR3: TGTGCCACCAGCAGAGTTATGGTAGAACCCACCTACGAGCAGTACTTC. It translates to CATSRVMVEPTYEQYF. The chain is built from TRBV15 and TRBJ2-7; no reliable D call. CDR3 size: 16 residues. Germline CDR1 LNHNV, CDR2 YYDKDF (reference sequence). V was cut by 1 base and J by 2 bases, with 15 bases left in between.

CDR3 bases: TGTGCCGCCCGGGGGGCGGAAGAGACCCAGTACTTC. Protein: CAARGAEETQYF. The chain has TRBV10-3 and TRBJ2-5; the D gene is possibly TRBD2 (7 bases). Germline loops: CDR1 ENHRY, CDR2 SYGVKD. With 11 bases removed from V and 3 bases from J, the gap between germline ends came to 13 bases. This CDR3 is 12 amino acids long.

The V call is TRBV5-1, the J call TRBJ2-6; D is possibly TRBD1 or TRBD2 (5 bases each). This CDR3 has 16 amino acids. V lost 4 bases and J lost 4, with 15 bases in between. Germline CDR1 SGHRS, CDR2 YFSETQ. The CDR3 DNA is TGCGCCAGCAGCCTGGGGGTAGGACTCGGGGCCAACGTCCTGACTTTC. Residues: CASSLGVGLGANVLTF. Using reference TRBV5-1 and TRBJ2-6 for the parts outside the CDR3, the full variable domain is KAGVTQTPRYLIKTRGQQVTLSCSPISGHRSVSWYQQTPGQGLQFLFEYFSETQRNKGNFPGRFSGRQFSNSRSEMNVSTLELGDSALYLCASSLGVGLGANVLTFGAGSRLTVL.